This T cell receptor beta chain was identified in a study of response to subunit inactivated influenza vaccine (dated by TCRdb to 2017 to 2018). For context, the study as a whole: Deep quantitative T cell receptor repertoire profiling was used in the study to track responses to a trivalent subunit inactivated influenza vaccine. Results and caveats for the whole study, not just this receptor: It was suggested by the authors that each seasonal influenza vaccination may recruit only a limited number of new T cells.

To note about this clonotype: Its antigen is unknown. Within one base of it there is no much larger clone, and no base qualities were kept.

V drops 6 bases and J drops 1 base, leaving 11 bases in between. The germline V gene yields MDHEN for CDR1 and SYDVKM for CDR2. Counted from cysteine to phenylalanine, this CDR3 has 14 amino acids. The only DNA kept is the CDR3, 42 bases in frame from the first base. Preparation of the library involved RT-PCR. The sequencing machine was an Illumina HiSeq 2500. TCRdb passed the public sequencing reads through fastp at Q25 and MiXCR, retaining productive beta sequences. Records with the same CDR3 protein are collapsed into one entry carrying the most frequent genes and DNA. This sample holds more than 400,000 distinct CDR3 sequences; approximately 7.2% were observed only once. About 12% of the sample is in the top ten clones.

Specimen: PBMCs from blood, collected less than 30 months after vaccination. The rearranged segments are TRBV28 and TRBJ2-3; the D gene cannot be resolved reliably. This TCR was sampled from a man aged 50-75 years who received an inactivated influenza vaccine. Donor details come from another sample of the same person, matched by shared clones. The DNA sequence is given as TGTGCCAGCAGGTCGCCAGGAGGCACAGATACGCAGTATTTT. Its product reads: CASRSPGGTDTQYF.